This TCR beta chain was sequenced during a study of persistence of HIV-infected CD4 T cells. Sequencing used immunoSEQ version 4 in survey mode. Using immunoSEQ multiplex PCR, the repertoire was profiled, and TCRdb retains in-frame clones only, with some absent. The sample has roughly 35,000 clones; around 80% are singletons. Turning to this clone: Its matching antigen is unknown.

The stimulus was lysate of CMV-infected fibroblasts, roughly 10 ug/mL. Memory cells lacking CD40L and CD69 with high CD45RO were sorted. Before stimulation, PBMCs underwent CD8+ T cell depletion. Trimming shortened V by 4 bases and J by 8 bases, and 8 bases separated the two germline ends. Per germline, CDR1 DFQATT and CDR2 SNEGSKA (reference sequence). This CDR3 is 11 amino acids long. Sequenced material: CD4+ T cells sorted from PBMCs after approximately 19-hour stimulation, taken from a patient who received antiretroviral therapy. The rearrangement uses TRBV20-1 and TRBJ1-4; no reliable D call. This TCR came from an adult man with HIV who was CMV-seropositive. The CDR3 sequence: CSAKVGEKLFF. DNA for the CDR3: TGCAGTGCTAAGGTGGGGGAAAAACTGTTTTTT.